The 21 T cell receptor beta chains reported below all come from one sample, sequenced in a study of breast tumors, draining lymph nodes, adjacent tissues. MiXCR was run by TCRdb on the multiplex PCR reads, yielding one entry per CDR3 protein. Here the sample spans roughly 130,000 distinct CDR3 sequences, roughly 21% being singletons. The lymph nodes were axillary draining lymph nodes from breast cancer patients. The sample comprised axillary lymph node tissue. Receptors originate from a female donor with breast cancer. Some clones in this sample may be carry-over from other donors' samples.

This clonotype was counted at least ten times. The chain links TRBV6-2 or TRBV6-3 to TRBJ1-5; D perhaps matches TRBD1 (5 bases). V shed 4 bases and J shed 2 bases, with 9 bases lying between them. This CDR3 spans 14 amino acids. Germline loops: CDR1 MNHEY, CDR2 SVGEGT. CDR3 in DNA: TGTGCCAGCAGTTGGGGCAGTGGCAATCAGCCCCAGCATTTT. This translates into CASSWGSGNQPQHF.

This clonotype occurred many times. The V gene is TRBV5-6, the J gene TRBJ2-7; unclear D gene. V was shortened by 0 bases and J by 4 bases, with 5 bases between the two germline ends. CDR1 SGHDT and CDR2 YYEEEE come from the germline V gene. The CDR3 totals 12 residues. The CDR3 DNA reads TGTGCCAGCAGCTTGGGAGCTTACGAGCAGTACTTC. Translating it yields CASSLGAYEQYF.

The sample holds many counts of this clonotype. The J gene is TRBJ1-2, the V gene TRBV5-5; 9 bases line up with TRBD1. The CDR3 runs 16 residues. Germline CDR1 and CDR2: SGHKS and YYEKEE (reference sequence). V lost 4 bases and J lost 10; bases outside the gene matches: 17. In DNA form, the CDR3 reads TGTGCCAGCAGCGTCGGCCCCAAGGGAGGGACAGGGCCCTACACCTTC. Its protein is CASSVGPKGGTGPYTF.

The chain links TRBV30 to TRBJ2-2; D is perhaps TRBD2 (5 bases). There are 15 residues in the CDR3. From germline, CDR1 is GTSNPN and CDR2 SVGIG (reference sequence). Trimming took off 5 bases at V and 3 bases at J, with 16 bases between the two ends. CDR3 amino acids: CAWRKRLTDTGELFF. The CDR3 DNA reads TGTGCCTGGCGTAAAAGACTAACGGACACCGGGGAGCTGTTTTTT.

At least ten counts were recorded for this clonotype. The chain carries TRBV10-3 and TRBJ2-6, with 8 bases fitting TRBD1. Germline V gene sequence: CDR1 ENHRY, CDR2 SYGVKD. V dropped 6 bases and J dropped 0; count of bases not matched to a gene: 7. This CDR3 is 17 amino acids long. CDR3 DNA: TGTGCCATCAGGACCGGGACAGGATCCTCTGGGGCCAACGTCCTGACTTTC. Its translation: CAIRTGTGSSGANVLTF.

There are many counts of this clonotype. The chain has TRBV6-6 and TRBJ2-4, with a tentative D call TRBD1 (6 bases). CDR1 MNHNY and CDR2 SVGAGI come from the germline V gene (reference sequence). V shed 0 bases and J shed 1 base, with 10 bases lying between them. The CDR3 is 16 residues long. The chain's CDR3 is CASSYSVDRAKNIQYF. The CDR3 DNA sequence: TGTGCCAGCAGTTACTCCGTCGACAGGGCCAAAAACATTCAGTACTTC.

As concerns this clonotype: Relative to the germline gene, one junction end is altered; a read error may explain this. The V call is TRBV2, the J call TRBJ2-7, with TRBD2 matching over 9 bases. There are 15 residues in the CDR3. Germline CDR1 and CDR2: SNHLY and FYNNEI. The CDR3 loop is CASSGRLAEGGEQYF. The CDR3 bases are TGTGCCAGCAGCGGCCGACTAGCGGAGGGCGGCGAGCAGTACTTT.

Ten or more counts support this clonotype. The chain joins TRBV11-2 to TRBJ2-1, with D tentatively TRBD1 (5 bases). CDR3 length: 14 amino acids. Trimming took 1 base from V and 7 from J, leaving 11 bases between them. Germline-derived CDR1 and CDR2 are SGHAT and FQNNGV. The CDR3 DNA reads as TGTGCCAGCAGCTTAGTCAGCAGGGTAAATGAGCAGTTCTTC. Amino acid sequence: CASSLVSRVNEQFF.

As regards this clonotype: Since the CDR3 does not end with the conserved phenylalanine or tryptophan, this likely comes from a read error. The chain is built from TRBV20-1 and TRBJ2-5, with unresolved D. The CDR3 is made up of 14 amino acids. Germline V CDR1 and CDR2: DFQATT, SNEGSKA (reference sequence). V was pared by 3 bases and J by 7 bases, with 18 bases between. CDR3 amino acids: CSASSSWGSGTQYS. In DNA, the CDR3 is TGCAGTGCTAGTTCCTCGTGGGGATCAGGGACCCAGTACTCC.

This clonotype was picked up many times. The chain combines TRBV7-8 with TRBJ2-5; tentatively, D is TRBD1 (5 bases). The V and J ends lost 7 bases and 0 bases respectively, with 12 bases between them. Germline CDR1 is SGHVS and CDR2 is FQNEAQ. The CDR3 covers 14 residues. The CDR3 DNA is TGTGCCAGCAACAAAGACAGAAACCAAGAGACCCAGTACTTC. This encodes CASNKDRNQETQYF.

This clonotype has a count of ten or more. The rearrangement links TRBV5-6 to TRBJ2-1; 8 bases align to TRBD1. Germline V gene sequence: CDR1 SGHDT, CDR2 YYEEEE. With 2 bases clipped from V and 6 bases from J, the junction kept 1 base outside the gene matches. The CDR3 has 13 residues. Here the CDR3 DNA reads TGTGCCAGCAGCTTTCAGGGGGCCAATGAGCAGTTCTTC. Amino acids: CASSFQGANEQFF.

This clonotype was detected many times. The V gene is TRBV20-1, the J gene TRBJ1-6; D gene uncertain. The CDR3 spans 14 residues. From germline, CDR1 is DFQATT and CDR2 SNEGSKA (reference sequence). V was trimmed by 0 bases and J by 7 bases, leaving 10 bases between them. CDR3 DNA sequence: TGCAGTGCTAGAGATGGGCGTTTAAATTCACCCCTCCACTTT. Protein sequence: CSARDGRLNSPLHF.

This clonotype was recorded at least ten times. The J gene is TRBJ2-7, the V gene TRBV20-1; 9 nucleotides agree with TRBD1. Germline CDR1 reads DFQATT; CDR2 reads SNEGSKA (reference sequence). This CDR3 region has 15 residues. V gave up 0 bases and J gave up 3 bases; unmatched junction bases: 6. The CDR3 sequence is CSARDFGTGFYEQYF. The CDR3 DNA follows: TGCAGTGCTAGAGATTTCGGGACAGGGTTCTACGAGCAGTACTTC.

This clonotype was seen more than once but under ten times. The chain employs TRBV18 and TRBJ1-3, with D possibly TRBD1 on 6 matching bases. This CDR3 spans 15 amino acids. Germline lookup yields CDR1 KGHSH and CDR2 LQKENI. V gave up 5 bases and J gave up 2 bases, with 13 bases separating them. CDR3 nucleotides: TGTGCCAGCTCATCCGTGAACAGGGCTGGAAACACCATATATTTT. It encodes CASSSVNRAGNTIYF. Based on the CDR3 plus reference TRBV18 and TRBJ1-3, the full variable domain is NAGVMQNPRHLVRRRGQEARLRCSPMKGHSHVYWYRQLPEEGLKFMVYLQKENIIDESGMPKERFSAEFPKEGPSILRIQQVVRGDSAAYFCASSSVNRAGNTIYFGEGSWLTVV.

This clonotype was observed many times. The chain combines TRBV24-1 with TRBJ2-3, with 16 bases matching TRBD2. V trimming: 9 bases; J trimming: 4 bases; junction bases outside the gene matches: 0. CDR1 KGHDR and CDR2 SFDVKD come from the germline V gene. This CDR3 contains 14 residues. The DNA for the CDR3 is TGTGCCACCGGGACTAGCGGGAGGGCAGATACGCAGTATTTT. Its translation: CATGTSGRADTQYF.

This clonotype was found many times. The gene calls are TRBV4-1 and TRBJ2-3; D gene uncertain. V lost 0 bases to trimming and J lost 1 base, with 14 bases between them. The CDR3 length is 17 residues. Germline CDR1 and CDR2: MGHRA and YSYEKL. CDR3 sequence: CASSQDKGGRGTDTQYF. The CDR3 DNA reads as TGCGCCAGCAGCCAAGATAAGGGTGGTAGAGGCACAGATACGCAGTATTTT.

As concerns this clonotype: A much larger clone lies a single base off, so this may be a read error. The chain links TRBV6-6 to TRBJ2-7; no clear D gene. The CDR3 has 15 amino acids. The V gene's germline CDR1 is MNHNY and CDR2 SVGAGI (reference sequence). Trimming took off 2 bases at V and 0 bases at J, with 11 bases between the two ends. This CDR3 is CASSYPELSSYEQYF. CDR3 DNA: TGTGCCAGCAGTTACCCGGAACTGAGCTCCTACGAGCAGTACTTC.

In this sample, this clonotype turned up many times. The rearrangement links TRBV7-3 to TRBJ2-1; the D gene is possibly TRBD1 (5 bases). Germline V gene data show CDR1 as SGHTA and CDR2 as FQGTGA. The CDR3 runs 16 residues. Between the trimmed V and J ends, which lost 1 base and 6 bases, there was a span of 16 bases. This CDR3 reads CASSLSLHGAGNEQFF. CDR3 coding DNA: TGTGCCAGCAGCTTAAGTTTACATGGGGCAGGCAATGAGCAGTTCTTC.

This clonotype was observed a single time. A clone one base away is much larger, so this may be a read error. V usage is TRBV18 and J usage is TRBJ1-2; unclear D gene. The germline V gene encodes CDR1 KGHSH and CDR2 LQKENI. The CDR3 is made up of 14 amino acids. DNA of the CDR3: TGTGGCAGCTCACCACCGAATACAGCCTATGGCTACACCTTC. This encodes CGSSPPNTAYGYTF.

This clonotype came up many times. V and J are TRBV9 and TRBJ2-1; 13 positions agree with TRBD2. The CDR3 runs to 16 residues. CDR1 and CDR2 from the germline V gene are SGDLS and YYNGEE. V dropped 3 bases and J dropped 5; count of bases not matched to a gene: 5. In DNA form, the CDR3 reads TGTGCCAGCAGCGGACTAGCGGGAGGCCCTCACAATGAGCAGTTCTTC. Its protein product is CASSGLAGGPHNEQFF. The full variable domain, in which reference TRBV9 and TRBJ2-1 provide the parts outside the CDR3, is DSGVTQTPKHLITATGQRVTLRCSPRSGDLSVYWYQQSLDQGLQFLIQYYNGEERAKGNILERFSAQQFPDLHSELNLSSLELGDSALYFCASSGLAGGPHNEQFFGPGTRLTVL.

This clonotype was seen many times. This chain joins TRBV7-2 and TRBJ2-1, with 8 bases lining up with TRBD2. CDR3 length: 14 residues. Germline CDR1 and CDR2: SGHTA and FQGNSA. Trimming removed 9 bases from V and 6 bases from J; junction bases left unmatched: 10. This CDR3 reads CASASGTRSNEQFF. In DNA form, the CDR3 reads TGTGCCAGTGCCTCCGGGACTAGGAGCAATGAGCAGTTCTTC. Full variable domain (outside the CDR3, taken from reference TRBV7-2 and TRBJ2-1): GAGVSQSPSNKVTEKGKDVELRCDPISGHTALYWYRQSLGQGLEFLIYFQGNSAPDKSGLPSDRFSAERTGGSVSTLTIQRTQQEDSAVYLCASASGTRSNEQFFGPGTRLTVL.